The clone carrying this T cell receptor (beta chain) was counted a single time. Its antigen is undetermined. The sample originates from a study of T cell responses to AZD1222 COVID-19 vaccine. Whether given at about 4 or about 12 weeks, second doses were pooled. General observations from the study: CD4 TCRs associated with vaccination spanned spike, dominating at 160-218 and 743-854. Recipients of AZD1222 seropositive at baseline numbered only five or six. Two doses of AZD1222 preceded a rise in Spike-specific TCR breadth and depth.

Profiling relied on immunoSEQ multiplex PCR, and the TCRdb table lists in-frame clones only, not all of them. This sample has about 130,000 clones, with roughly 86% found just once. Germline CDR1 and CDR2: MNHEY and SMNVEV (reference sequence). This CDR3 has 13 amino acids. Deletions cut 3 bases from V and 5 bases from J, with 11 bases between. This chain joins TRBV27 and TRBJ2-7, with D perhaps matching TRBD1 (5 bases). Sample: peripheral blood, taken 28 days after the second AZD1222 dose. The receptor was isolated from an adult who received the AZD1222 COVID-19 vaccine. CDR3 nucleotides: TGTGCCAGCAGTTTTGCAGGGCCGAACGAGCAGTACTTC. As protein: CASSFAGPNEQYF.